The 25 T cell receptor beta chains below all came from one sample that was sequenced in a study of cytomegalovirus exposure and HLA in healthy donors. PCR used 60 Vbeta primers and 13 Jbeta primers. The data were produced by immunoSEQ multiplex PCR, yet TCRdb's version contains in-frame clones alone and is incomplete. The table shows 100,000 or so clones, with about 70% occurring only once. The sequenced sample consisted of PBMCs. The receptors were sampled from a young man in good health and CMV-seronegative.

This rearrangement joins TRBV7-9 to TRBJ2-3; 7 bases map to TRBD2. This CDR3 contains 15 residues. Per germline, CDR1 SEHNR and CDR2 FQNEAQ (reference sequence). V lost 1 base to trimming and J lost 5 bases; unmatched junction nucleotides: 6. The DNA of the CDR3 is TGTGCCAGCAGCTTAGGAGCGGGATCCCAAGATACGCAGTATTTT. This codes for CASSLGAGSQDTQYF.

The chain has TRBV28 and TRBJ2-5; 8 nucleotides agree with TRBD2. V was clipped by 5 bases and J by 7 bases; unmatched bases: 18. This CDR3 spans 17 amino acids. Germline lookup yields CDR1 MDHEN and CDR2 SYDVKM. The CDR3 coding sequence is TGTGCCAGCAGTGCCCCCAGGAACCAGCGGGAGAAGGGGACCCAGTACTTC. It specifies CASSAPRNQREKGTQYF.

The chain joins TRBV6-5 to TRBJ2-1; 13 bases match TRBD2. Trimming removed 4 bases from V and 4 bases from J; junction bases left unmatched: 4. The CDR3 runs to 16 residues. From germline, CDR1 is MNHEY and CDR2 SVGAGI. The DNA of the CDR3 is TGTGCCAGCAGTTCACCACTAGCGGGAGGGTACAATGAGCAGTTCTTC. Residues: CASSSPLAGGYNEQFF.

This clone occurred once. The chain links TRBV18 to TRBJ2-3; 13 nucleotides line up with TRBD2. Looked up from germline, CDR1 is KGHSH and CDR2 is LQKENI. Trimming cost V 4 bases and J 5 bases; bases outside gene matches: 9. CDR3 length equals 17 residues. DNA for the CDR3: TGTGCCAGCTCACTACGGACTAGCGGGAGTACGGGAGATACGCAGTATTTT. Translating gives CASSLRTSGSTGDTQYF.

The chain recombines TRBV28 with TRBJ1-5; 12 nucleotides match TRBD1. Germline CDR1 and CDR2: MDHEN and SYDVKM. V was pared by 4 bases and J by 6 bases, with 4 bases of the junction left unmatched. The CDR3 runs to 15 residues. The CDR3 nucleotides read TGTGCCAGCAGTTCGGGACAGGGGGCGATTCAGCCCCAGCATTTT. This sequence encodes CASSSGQGAIQPQHF.

This clone is labeled medium-sized. J is TRBJ1-3 and V is TRBV7-9, with 12 bases identical to TRBD1. This CDR3 comprises 16 residues. Germline CDR1 reads SEHNR; CDR2 reads FQNEAQ (reference sequence). The ends lost 4 bases at V and 2 bases at J; junction bases unmatched: 3. The DNA of the CDR3 is TGTGCCAGCAGCTGGGGACAGGGGGCGGCTGGAAACACCATATATTTT. Protein: CASSWGQGAAGNTIYF.

The chain carries TRBV12-5 and TRBJ2-1; D not resolved. Germline-derived CDR1 and CDR2 are LGHNT and FRNRAP. This CDR3 region has 15 residues. Trimming left V 4 bases short and J 0 bases short, with 10 bases between. The CDR3 nucleotides are TGTGCTAGTGGTTCCCCGAGTGGCTCCTACAATGAGCAGTTCTTC. This codes for CASGSPSGSYNEQFF.

A single count supports this clone. This chain connects TRBV11-2 to TRBJ2-7; D is possibly TRBD1 (6 bases). V dropped 4 bases and J dropped 2 bases, with 9 bases sitting between them. The CDR3 length is 13 residues. Germline V gives CDR1 SGHAT, CDR2 FQNNGV. The CDR3 region has the DNA TGTGCCAGCAGCTCCCAGGGGACCTACGAGCAGTACTTC. It encodes CASSSQGTYEQYF.

This clone was observed a handful of times. CDR3 sequence: CASRRQGARRSYSNQPQHF. The CDR3 DNA is TGCGCCAGCCGCCGGCAGGGGGCGAGGCGGTCATATAGCAATCAGCCCCAGCATTTT. The rearrangement links TRBV23-1 to TRBJ1-5; 8 positions agree with TRBD1. TRBV23-1 is known as an ORF, though its function is uncertain. This CDR3 spans 19 amino acids. Trimming at V came to 8 bases and at J to 0 bases, leaving 18 bases not matched to a gene.

This clone was counted only a few times. V usage is TRBV12-2 and J usage is TRBJ2-2; TRBD2, the D gene given by the table, was not confirmed from the DNA. TRBV12-2 represents a pseudogene. The CDR3 has 20 residues. The CDR3 spells CASRLIVGTSGRVGTGELFF. CDR3 DNA: TGTGCAAGTCGCCTAATCGTGGGGACTAGCGGGAGGGTTGGCACCGGGGAGCTGTTTTTT.

The V and J genes are TRBV28 and TRBJ1-5; tentative D call: TRBD1 (6 bases). Germline CDR1 is MDHEN and CDR2 is SYDVKM. The CDR3 totals 15 residues. Trimming pared 6 bases from V and 0 bases from J, leaving 12 bases between. For the CDR3, the DNA is TGTGCCAGCAGACGGGACATGAATAGCAATCAGCCCCAGCATTTT. Translation: CASRRDMNSNQPQHF. The whole variable domain, remainder taken from reference TRBV28 and TRBJ1-5, is DVKVTQSSRYLVKRTGEKVFLECVQDMDHENMFWYRQDPGLGLRLIYFSYDVKMKEKGDIPEGYSVSREKKERFSLILESASTNQTSMYLCASRRDMNSNQPQHFGDGTRLSIL.

This clone was observed a few times. This CDR3 reads CASTFYGSGANVLTF. The CDR3 coding sequence is TGTGCCAGCACCTTCTATGGCTCTGGGGCCAACGTCCTGACTTTC. The chain has TRBV5-6 and TRBJ2-6; D gene unclear. The germline CDR1 and CDR2 sequences are SGHDT and YYEEEE. CDR3 length: 15 amino acids. V shed 6 bases and J shed 0 bases, with 10 bases lying between them. Based on the CDR3 plus reference TRBV5-6 and TRBJ2-6, the full variable domain is DAGVTQSPTHLIKTRGQQVTLRCSPKSGHDTVSWYQQALGQGPQFIFQYYEEEERQRGNFPDRFSGHQFPNYSSELNVNALLLGDSALYLCASTFYGSGANVLTFGAGSRLTVL.

The rearrangement links TRBV2 to TRBJ1-5, with D possibly being TRBD1 (5 bases). The CDR3 has 13 residues. Germline CDR1 is SNHLY and CDR2 is FYNNEI. V lost 5 bases to trimming and J lost 5 bases, with 10 bases between them. CDR3 nucleotides: TGTGCCAGCAGTCTGGACACTGATCAGCCCCAGCATTTT. It encodes CASSLDTDQPQHF. Full variable domain (remainder filled in from reference TRBV2 and TRBJ1-5): EPEVTQTPSHQVTQMGQEVILRCVPISNHLYFYWYRQILGQKVEFLVSFYNNEISEKSEIFDDQFSVERPDGSNFTLKIRSTKLEDSAMYFCASSLDTDQPQHFGDGTRLSIL.

The rearrangement links TRBV1 to TRBJ2-7; the table's D call, TRBD1, was not checked against the DNA. TRBV1 corresponds to a pseudogene. This CDR3 is 14 amino acids long. CDR3 nucleotides: TGCACCAGCAGCCGGGACAGGGTAAGCTACGAGCAGTACTTC. Translating gives CTSSRDRVSYEQYF.

V usage is TRBV6-6 and J usage is TRBJ2-7, with 14 bases fitting TRBD2. CDR1 is MNHNY and CDR2 is SVGAGI in the germline V gene (reference sequence). V shed 4 bases, J shed 7 bases, and the junction held 6 bases outside the gene matches. The CDR3 has 15 amino acids. This chain's CDR3 is CASSSGLAGVKEQYF. In DNA, the CDR3 is TGTGCCAGCAGTTCGGGACTAGCGGGAGTAAAAGAGCAGTACTTC.

This clone was found a few times. This sequence joins TRBV21-1 and TRBJ2-7; the DNA was not compared with TRBD1, the D call given in the table. TRBV21-1 is designated a pseudogene. The CDR3 has 14 amino acids. The CDR3 sequence: CASSFRDSPYEQYF. For the CDR3, the DNA is TGTGCCAGCAGCTTCCGGGACAGCCCCTACGAGCAGTACTTC.

This clone has a handful of counts. Sequence at one end of the junction differs from germline and may be a read error. The V and J genes are TRBV7-9 and TRBJ2-7; 7 bases are shared with TRBD2. Germline CDR1 is SEHNR and CDR2 is FQNEAQ (reference sequence). The CDR3 is 16 amino acids. As DNA, the CDR3 is TGTTCCAGCAGCTTAGCGCCCAGCGGGGACGCCTACGAGCAGTACTTC. This sequence encodes CSSSLAPSGDAYEQYF.

This chain links TRBV25-1 with TRBJ2-1; a possible D gene is TRBD2 (6 bases). The CDR3 extends over 12 amino acids. V was clipped by 4 bases and J by 13 bases, with 14 bases between them. Per germline, CDR1 MGHDK and CDR2 SYGVNS. The CDR3 spells CASSGYGDFQFF. CDR3 sequence (DNA): TGTGCCAGCAGTGGGTACGGGGACTTCCAGTTCTTC.

This clone showed up just a few times. This CDR3 is CASSLTTGVGSNQPQHF. The CDR3 region has the DNA TGTGCCAGCAGCTTGACTACAGGGGTGGGGAGCAATCAGCCCCAGCATTTT. V usage is TRBV7-9 and J usage is TRBJ1-5, with 7 bases identical to TRBD1. Looked up from germline, CDR1 is SEHNR and CDR2 is FQNEAQ (reference sequence). V lost 3 bases to trimming and J lost 1 base; unmatched junction nucleotides: 9. The CDR3 runs to 17 residues.

This clone is a singleton in its sample. V and J are TRBV9 and TRBJ1-1; a weak D match, TRBD1 (5 bases). V was pared by 2 bases and J by 1 base, with 12 bases between. Germline assignment: CDR1 SGDLS and CDR2 YYNGEE. This CDR3 contains 15 residues. CDR3 in DNA: TGTGCCAGCAGCGTTTCGCCCCAGGGGAACACTGAAGCTTTCTTT. As protein: CASSVSPQGNTEAFF.

This chain connects TRBV30 to TRBJ2-2, with D possibly being TRBD2 (5 bases). Germline CDR1 reads GTSNPN; CDR2 reads SVGIG (reference sequence). This CDR3 spans 14 amino acids. V lost 5 bases to trimming and J lost 1 base, with 11 bases between them. The CDR3 is CAWGRHLNTGELFF. The CDR3 DNA reads TGTGCCTGGGGGAGACATCTGAACACCGGGGAGCTGTTTTTT.

The chain carries TRBV15 and TRBJ2-3; D gene uncertain. Per the germline V gene, CDR1 is LNHNV and CDR2 is YYDKDF (reference sequence). The V end was cut by 1 base, the J end by 0 bases, with 11 bases between. The CDR3 is 16 residues long. CDR3 sequence: CATSRGSTASTDTQYF. The CDR3, as DNA: TGTGCCACCAGCAGAGGGTCCACAGCTAGCACAGATACGCAGTATTTT.

This chain connects TRBV19 to TRBJ2-2; D gene ambiguous. This CDR3 contains 12 residues. Germline V CDR1 and CDR2: LNHDA, SQIVND (reference sequence). V lost 4 bases and J lost 8, with 8 bases in between. CDR3 DNA: TGTGCCAGTAGTAACCTGGCAGGGGAGCTGTTTTTT. It translates to CASSNLAGELFF.

This sequence joins TRBV18 and TRBJ2-1; TRBD2 aligns across 8 bases. Trimming took 5 bases from V and 4 from J; bases not matched to a gene: 4. The length of the CDR3 is 14 residues. The germline V gene has CDR1 KGHSH and CDR2 LQKENI. CDR3 DNA: TGTGCCAGCTCAGGACTAGCAGAGTACAATGAGCAGTTCTTC. This encodes CASSGLAEYNEQFF.

This clone was detected only a few times. The chain joins TRBV5-8 to TRBJ2-1, with TRBD1 matching over 9 bases. Unmatched junction bases numbered 6, after V lost 0 bases and J lost 8 bases. This CDR3 region has 15 residues. Germline values: CDR1 SGHTS, CDR2 YDEGEE. Here the CDR3 DNA reads TGTGCCAGCAGCTTGGGACAGGGGGTAGTGCATGAGCAGTTCTTC. It translates to CASSLGQGVVHEQFF.